This entry describes one TCR beta chain. Trimming removed 0 bases at V and 5 bases at J, with 8 bases between. CDR3 length: 13 amino acids. CDR1 and CDR2 from the germline V gene are MNHEY and SMNVEV (reference sequence). These data belong to a study of cytotoxic CD8 clonotypes in ibrutinib-treated CLL. Assay used: immunoSEQ multiplex PCR; TCRdb lists only in-frame clones, some missing. The sample has approximately 53,000 clones; around four fifths are singletons. The J gene is TRBJ2-7, the V gene TRBV27; no clear D gene. This TCR derives from a human donor with chronic lymphocytic leukemia. Sample: PBMCs, taken after 24 months of ibrutinib treatment. The CDR3 DNA is TGTGCCAGCAGTTTATCTATGTGGAACGAGCAGTACTTC. Its protein is CASSLSMWNEQYF.